This is a list of T cell receptor beta chains from one sample in a study of blood T cells in healthy people across ages. TCRdb reanalysed the 5' RACE reads using MiXCR and keeps one entry per CDR3 protein. The sample records fewer than 600,000 distinct CDR3 sequences, about 29% being singletons. The same data also contributed to another study, on T cells of mothers and their children.

The sample comprised blood. The receptors here all came from a boy under 10 years old in good health. CDR3s include the opening cysteine and the closing phenylalanine or tryptophan. Fields, in order: V gene, D gene, J gene, clone size, CDR3 protein, CDR3 DNA. A D gene is named only where the DNA matches it firmly. Clone size is not always given. Where it is, it says once, few, many or a class for expanded clones.

TRBV12-3/TRBV12-4	TRBD1	TRBJ1-5	few	CASSFGTGGNQPQHF	TGTGCCAGCAGTTTTGGAACAGGGGGCAATCAGCCCCAGCATTTT
TRBV6-5	.	TRBJ2-1	few	CASSRDRSSYEQFF	TGTGCCAGCAGTAGGGACCGGAGCTCCTACGAGCAGTTCTTC
TRBV18	.	TRBJ2-7	.	CASSLLTHYEQYF	TGTGCCAGCTCACTGTTGACACACTACGAGCAGTACTTC
TRBV5-1	.	TRBJ1-2	many	CASSLATGGYGYTF	TGCGCCAGCAGCTTGGCCACAGGTGGCTATGGCTACACCTTC
TRBV7-2	TRBD1	TRBJ2-3	.	CASSLRDRSQGLPSDTQYF	TGTGCCAGCAGCTTACGGGACAGGTCCCAAGGTCTCCCATCAGATACGCAGTATTTT
TRBV7-9	.	TRBJ2-1	few	CASSFGGPTYNEQFF	TGTGCCAGCAGCTTCGGCGGGCCAACCTACAATGAGCAGTTCTTC
TRBV19	TRBD1	TRBJ1-1	.	CASGDSLRNTEAFF	TGTGCCAGTGGGGACAGCCTTAGGAACACTGAAGCTTTCTTT
TRBV11-2	.	TRBJ2-5	many	CASSFGEKETQYF	TGTGCCAGCAGCTTCGGGGAAAAAGAGACCCAGTACTTC
TRBV20-1	.	TRBJ2-3	.	CSARRPLASDTQYF	TGCAGTGCTAGACGCCCTCTAGCGTCAGATACGCAGTATTTT
TRBV27	.	TRBJ2-2	few	CASSLSVRQTGELFF	TGTGCCAGCAGTTTATCGGTCCGCCAAACCGGGGAGCTGTTTTTT
TRBV7-9	.	TRBJ2-1	.	CASSLVVGGYNEQFF	TGTGCCAGCAGCTTAGTGGTAGGAGGTTACAATGAGCAGTTCTTC
TRBV27	TRBD1	TRBJ2-7	.	CASHRTGSSYEQYF	TGTGCCAGCCACAGGACAGGGAGCTCCTACGAGCAGTACTTC
TRBV5-1	.	TRBJ2-5	few	CASSFQARETQYF	TGCGCCAGCAGCTTTCAGGCTCGCGAGACCCAGTACTTC
TRBV29-1	.	TRBJ2-7	.	CSVRIGRSYEQYF	TGCAGCGTTCGGATAGGGCGCTCCTACGAGCAGTACTTC
TRBV5-6	TRBD1	TRBJ2-7	.	CASSSGQPVPQYF	TGTGCCAGCAGCTCGGGACAGCCGGTTCCCCAGTACTTC
TRBV29-1	.	TRBJ2-7	few	CSVVSQGGEQYF	TGCAGCGTTGTGTCCCAGGGTGGCGAGCAGTACTTC
TRBV27	.	TRBJ2-7	few	CASSFGFSYEQYF	TGTGCCAGCAGTTTTGGTTTTTCCTACGAGCAGTACTTC
TRBV5-5	.	TRBJ1-6	.	CASSLRGDINSPLHF	TGTGCCAGCAGCTTACGGGGGGACATCAATTCACCCCTCCACTTT
TRBV12-3/TRBV12-4	TRBD2	TRBJ2-1	.	CASSHGLAGVGREQFF	TGTGCCAGCAGTCATGGACTAGCGGGAGTCGGGCGTGAGCAGTTCTTC
TRBV10-2	.	TRBJ2-2	few	CASSLRPNTGELFF	TGCGCCAGCAGCCTTCGCCCGAACACCGGGGAGCTGTTTTTT
TRBV25-1	.	TRBJ1-2	.	CASSDSPISRQDNYGYTF	TGTGCCAGCAGTGATTCCCCCATCTCGCGACAGGATAACTATGGCTACACCTTC
TRBV28	TRBD1	TRBJ1-6	.	CASSLLQGSYNSPLHF	TGTGCCAGCAGTTTATTACAGGGGTCCTATAATTCACCCCTCCACTTT